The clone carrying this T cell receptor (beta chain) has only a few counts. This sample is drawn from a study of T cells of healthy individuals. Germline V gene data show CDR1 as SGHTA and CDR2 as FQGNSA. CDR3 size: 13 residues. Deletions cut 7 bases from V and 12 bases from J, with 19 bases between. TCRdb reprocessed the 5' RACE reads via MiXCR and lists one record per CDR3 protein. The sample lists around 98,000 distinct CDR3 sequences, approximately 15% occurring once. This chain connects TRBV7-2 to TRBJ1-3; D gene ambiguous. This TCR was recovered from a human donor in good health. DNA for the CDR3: TGTGCCAGCACCCCGTCCCCGGGAGATTACATATATTTT. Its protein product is CASTPSPGDYIYF.